The text below deals with one TCR beta chain. Its target is unknown. This sample was included in a study of shared clonotypes between healthy human individuals. Sequencing was performed with immunoSEQ multiplex PCR; in TCRdb, only in-frame clones are kept and a portion is missing. The top ten hold around 0.13% of the sample, which has roughly 2.4 million clones, about 94% seen once. Study-level findings and limits: Naive subsets generally had larger estimated richness than memory subsets.

Material for sequencing was naive CD4+ T cells sorted from blood. Subset defined: CD45RA+ positively selected. The TCR comes from a man younger than 30 in good health.

The CDR3 coding sequence is TGTGCCAGCTCACTAAATCAACAGGGAAACATTCAGTACTTC. This gives the protein CASSLNQQGNIQYF. The chain has TRBV18 and TRBJ2-4, with TRBD1 as a possible D gene (6 bases). Germline CDR1 reads KGHSH; CDR2 reads LQKENI. The CDR3 runs 14 residues. Trimming cost V 4 bases and J 6 bases, with 13 bases left between them.